This T cell receptor beta chain emerged from a study of T cell repertoires in cytomegalovirus infection. General study results and limits: It was HLA-C-restricted CMV-specific TCR beta clonotypes that dominated the response ex vivo. Summed frequency of public TCR beta families distinguished CMV carriers with the relevant HLA.

MiXCR was run by TCRdb on the reads, yielding one entry per CDR3 protein. The sample has around 200,000 distinct CDR3 sequences; approximately 17% are singletons. Remarks on this clonotype: Antigen unknown.

This CDR3 contains 18 residues. The ends lost 6 bases at V and 5 bases at J; junction bases unmatched: 17. Germline CDR1 SGHTA, CDR2 FQGNSA. V gene TRBV7-2 combines with J gene TRBJ2-1; 9 bases agree with TRBD2. This receptor was identified in a human donor in good health (CMV status not recorded). Some clones in this sample may be carry-over from other donors' samples. The sample comprised CD8+ T cells from PBMCs. This chain's CDR3 is CASRKSGGTTLHHNEQFF. As DNA, the CDR3 is TGTGCCAGCAGAAAAAGCGGGGGGACGACCCTCCACCACAATGAGCAGTTCTTC. The variable domain in full, completed from reference TRBV7-2 and TRBJ2-1, reads GAGVSQSPSNKVTEKGKDVELRCDPISGHTALYWYRQSLGQGLEFLIYFQGNSAPDKSGLPSDRFSAERTGGSVSTLTIQRTQQEDSAVYLCASRKSGGTTLHHNEQFFGPGTRLTVL.